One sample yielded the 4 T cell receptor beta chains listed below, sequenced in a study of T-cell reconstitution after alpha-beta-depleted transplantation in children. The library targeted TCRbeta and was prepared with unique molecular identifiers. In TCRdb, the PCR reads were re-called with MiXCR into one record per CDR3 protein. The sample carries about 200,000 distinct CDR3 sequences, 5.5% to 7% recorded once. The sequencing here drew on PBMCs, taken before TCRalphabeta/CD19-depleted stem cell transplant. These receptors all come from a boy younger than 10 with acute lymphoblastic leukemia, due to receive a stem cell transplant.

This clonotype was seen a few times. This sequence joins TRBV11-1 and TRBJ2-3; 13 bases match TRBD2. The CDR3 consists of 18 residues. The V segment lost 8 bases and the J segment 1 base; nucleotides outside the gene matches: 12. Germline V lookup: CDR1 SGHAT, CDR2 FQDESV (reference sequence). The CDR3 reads CASGIGLAGARRTDTQYF. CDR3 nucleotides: TGTGCCAGCGGAATCGGACTAGCGGGGGCCCGACGCACAGATACGCAGTATTTT.

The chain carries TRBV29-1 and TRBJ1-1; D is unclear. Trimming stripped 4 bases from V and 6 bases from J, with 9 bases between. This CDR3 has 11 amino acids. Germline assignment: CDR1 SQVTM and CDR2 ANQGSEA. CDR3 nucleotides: TGCAGCGTTGGAGGCGGCGCTGAAGCTTTCTTT. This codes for CSVGGGAEAFF.

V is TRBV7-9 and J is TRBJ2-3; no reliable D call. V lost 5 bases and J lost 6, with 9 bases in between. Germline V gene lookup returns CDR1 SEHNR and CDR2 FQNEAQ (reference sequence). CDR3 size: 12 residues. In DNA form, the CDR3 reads TGTGCCAGCAGCCCAGTTCGGGATACGCAGTATTTT. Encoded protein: CASSPVRDTQYF.

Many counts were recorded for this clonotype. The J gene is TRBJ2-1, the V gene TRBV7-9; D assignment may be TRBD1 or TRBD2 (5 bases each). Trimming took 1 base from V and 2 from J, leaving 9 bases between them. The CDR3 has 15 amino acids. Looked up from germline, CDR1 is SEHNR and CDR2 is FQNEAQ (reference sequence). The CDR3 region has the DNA TGTGCCAGCAGCTTAGGAGGGGATCCCTACAATGAGCAGTTCTTC. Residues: CASSLGGDPYNEQFF.